The next 4 T cell receptor beta chains were all read from a single sample in a study of blood T cell repertoires in COVID-19. TCRdb's table, derived via immunoSEQ multiplex PCR, lists solely in-frame clones and lacks some. The sample shows about 230,000 clones, roughly 91% of them seen only once. The sample comprised PBMCs or T cells enriched from blood (not recorded which). These receptors came from a woman aged 30 to 39 with acute COVID-19.

The chain employs TRBV28 and TRBJ1-2; D perhaps matches TRBD1 (6 bases). The V gene's germline CDR1 is MDHEN and CDR2 SYDVKM. V was cut by 2 bases and J by 2 bases, with 9 bases left in between. The CDR3 is 14 amino acids. The CDR3 coding sequence is TGTGCCAGCAGTTTAGGACAGTACAACTATGGCTACACCTTC. Translated, it gives CASSLGQYNYGYTF.

This sequence joins TRBV20-1 and TRBJ2-1; 8 nucleotides align to TRBD1. CDR3 length: 14 amino acids. The V and J ends lost 4 bases and 5 bases, in that order; junction bases with no gene match: 7. Germline V gene sequence: CDR1 DFQATT, CDR2 SNEGSKA (reference sequence). Here the CDR3 reads CSANDRGPHNEQFF. The DNA of the CDR3 is TGCAGTGCTAATGACAGGGGACCCCACAATGAGCAGTTCTTC.

The V and J genes are TRBV28 and TRBJ2-3; 12 nucleotides align to TRBD2. V lost 7 bases to trimming and J lost 5 bases; unmatched junction nucleotides: 4. This CDR3 region has 14 residues. CDR1 is MDHEN, CDR2 SYDVKM, per germline. The DNA of the CDR3 is TGTGCCAGCACCCTAGCGGGGGGGAAAGATACGCAGTATTTT. Translation gives CASTLAGGKDTQYF. Combining the CDR3 with reference TRBV28 and TRBJ2-3 gives the whole variable domain DVKVTQSSRYLVKRTGEKVFLECVQDMDHENMFWYRQDPGLGLRLIYFSYDVKMKEKGDIPEGYSVSREKKERFSLILESASTNQTSMYLCASTLAGGKDTQYFGPGTRLTVL.

V gene TRBV19 combines with J gene TRBJ1-5, with 8 positions matching TRBD1. Trimming took 3 bases from V and 3 from J; bases not matched to a gene: 7. Germline CDR1 reads LNHDA; CDR2 reads SQIVND (reference sequence). This CDR3 region has 16 residues. CDR3 region: CASSIPGGQANQPQHF. The CDR3 DNA is TGTGCCAGTAGTATCCCAGGGGGACAGGCCAATCAGCCCCAGCATTTT.